This TCR beta chain is drawn from a study of tissue T cells after allogeneic stem cell transplantation. Note on this clone: Its antigen is as yet unknown.

This CDR3 comprises 16 residues. Trimming took 4 bases from V and 0 from J, leaving 13 bases between them. Germline CDR1 and CDR2: LNHDA and SQIVND (reference sequence). Study-level results: In patients and mice, blood and spleen missed much of tissue repertoire. Shared clones across patients were few; motif clustering revealed tissue-specific shared signatures.

CDR3 sequences, V/J genes, frequencies and template counts came from survey-depth TCRbeta sequencing. Method: immunoSEQ multiplex PCR; TCRdb's copy keeps in-frame clones and lacks some. The data show tens of thousands of clones, more than 60% seen once. The sequencing used tissue from the ileum, collected at autopsy. The TCR comes from a female donor over 55 with lung cancer. This chain uses TRBV19 with TRBJ1-5; D possibly corresponds to TRBD1 (6 bases). The chain's CDR3 is CASSTGTSYSNQPQHF. DNA for the CDR3: TGTGCCAGTAGTACAGGGACAAGTTATAGCAATCAGCCCCAGCATTTT.